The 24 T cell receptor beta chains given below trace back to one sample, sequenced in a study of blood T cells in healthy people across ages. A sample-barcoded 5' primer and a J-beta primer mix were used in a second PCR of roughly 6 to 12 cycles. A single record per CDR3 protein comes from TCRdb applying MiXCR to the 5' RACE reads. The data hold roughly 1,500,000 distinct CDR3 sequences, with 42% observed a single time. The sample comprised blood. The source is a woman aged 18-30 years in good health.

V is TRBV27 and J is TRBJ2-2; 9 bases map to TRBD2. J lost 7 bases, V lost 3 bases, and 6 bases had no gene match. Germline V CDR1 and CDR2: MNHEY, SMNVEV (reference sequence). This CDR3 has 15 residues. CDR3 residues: CASSLAGGPRGELFF. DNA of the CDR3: TGTGCCAGCAGTTTGGCGGGAGGGCCTCGCGGGGAGCTGTTTTTT.

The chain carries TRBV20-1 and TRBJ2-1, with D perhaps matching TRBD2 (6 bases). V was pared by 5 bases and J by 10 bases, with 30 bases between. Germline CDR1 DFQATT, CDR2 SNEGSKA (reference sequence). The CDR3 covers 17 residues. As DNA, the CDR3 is TGCAGTGCTCCAGACCCACCGGTTAGCGGTCGATATAGGGAGCAGTTCTTC. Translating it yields CSAPDPPVSGRYREQFF.

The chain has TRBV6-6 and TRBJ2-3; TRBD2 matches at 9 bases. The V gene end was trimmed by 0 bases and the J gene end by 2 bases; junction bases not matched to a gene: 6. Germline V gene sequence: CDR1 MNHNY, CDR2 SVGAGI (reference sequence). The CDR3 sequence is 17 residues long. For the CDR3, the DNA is TGTGCCAGCAGTTACTCTGGCCTAGCGGGATCCACAGATACGCAGTATTTT. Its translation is CASSYSGLAGSTDTQYF.

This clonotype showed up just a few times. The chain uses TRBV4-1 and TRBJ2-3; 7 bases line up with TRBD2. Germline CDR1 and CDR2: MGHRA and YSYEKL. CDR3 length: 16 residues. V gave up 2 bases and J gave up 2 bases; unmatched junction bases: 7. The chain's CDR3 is CASSQMSGDYTDTQYF. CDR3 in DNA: TGCGCCAGCAGCCAAATGAGCGGGGACTACACAGATACGCAGTATTTT.

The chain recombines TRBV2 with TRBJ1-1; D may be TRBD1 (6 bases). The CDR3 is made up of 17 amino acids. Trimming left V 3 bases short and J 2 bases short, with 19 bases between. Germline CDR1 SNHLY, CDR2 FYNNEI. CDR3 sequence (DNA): TGTGCCAGCAGTGATCTAAGCCTGGAGGGGGTCAACACTGAAGCTTTCTTT. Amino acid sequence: CASSDLSLEGVNTEAFF.

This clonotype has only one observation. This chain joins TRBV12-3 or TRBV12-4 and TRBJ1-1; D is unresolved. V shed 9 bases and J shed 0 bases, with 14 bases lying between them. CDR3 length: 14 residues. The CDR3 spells CASTLGLLNTEAFF. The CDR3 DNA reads TGTGCCAGTACCCTAGGACTGCTGAACACTGAAGCTTTCTTT.

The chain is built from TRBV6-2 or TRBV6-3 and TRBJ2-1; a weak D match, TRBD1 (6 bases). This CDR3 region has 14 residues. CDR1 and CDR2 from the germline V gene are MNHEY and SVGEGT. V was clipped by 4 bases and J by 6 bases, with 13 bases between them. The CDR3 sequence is CASSLGGFGNEQFF. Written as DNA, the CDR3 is TGTGCCAGCAGTTTAGGGGGTTTTGGCAATGAGCAGTTCTTC.

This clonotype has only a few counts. The CDR3 nucleotides are TGTGCCATTCTCATGGGTGATACGCAGTATTTT. This codes for CAILMGDTQYF. The chain recombines TRBV10-3 with TRBJ2-3; D remains ambiguous. V shed 9 bases and J shed 6 bases, with 10 bases lying between them. Germline V gene lookup returns CDR1 ENHRY and CDR2 SYGVKD. CDR3 length: 11 residues.

The CDR3 DNA sequence: TGCGCCAGCAGCCCAATCCCGACAGGGTACAATGAGCAGTTCTTC. It encodes CASSPIPTGYNEQFF. The gene calls are TRBV5-1 and TRBJ2-1, with TRBD1 matching 7 bases. Germline CDR1 is SGHRS and CDR2 is YFSETQ. The CDR3 length is 15 residues. V lost 4 bases and J lost 4; bases outside the gene matches: 8.

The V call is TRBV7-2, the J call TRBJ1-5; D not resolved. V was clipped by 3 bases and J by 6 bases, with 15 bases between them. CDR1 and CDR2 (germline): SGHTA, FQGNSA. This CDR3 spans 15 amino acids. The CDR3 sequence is CASSLDYSVFQPQHF. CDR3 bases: TGTGCCAGCAGCTTGGACTACAGCGTGTTTCAGCCCCAGCATTTT.

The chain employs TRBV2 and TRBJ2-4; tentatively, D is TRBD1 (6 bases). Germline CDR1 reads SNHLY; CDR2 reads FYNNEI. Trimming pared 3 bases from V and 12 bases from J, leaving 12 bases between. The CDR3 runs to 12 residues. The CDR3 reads CASSDRVGGQYF. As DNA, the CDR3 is TGTGCCAGCAGTGACAGGGTAGGGGGTCAGTACTTC.

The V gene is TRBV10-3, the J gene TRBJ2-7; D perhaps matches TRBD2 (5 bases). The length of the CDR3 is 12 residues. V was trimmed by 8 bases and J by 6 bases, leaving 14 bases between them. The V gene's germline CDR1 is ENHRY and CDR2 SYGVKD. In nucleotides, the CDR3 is TGTGCCATCGCTACTAGTTCATCCGAGCAGTACTTC. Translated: CAIATSSSEQYF.

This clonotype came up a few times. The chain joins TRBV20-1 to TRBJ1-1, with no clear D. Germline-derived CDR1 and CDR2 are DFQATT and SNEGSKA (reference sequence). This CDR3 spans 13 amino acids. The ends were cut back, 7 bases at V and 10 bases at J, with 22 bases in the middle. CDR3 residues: CSGSPLNTEGAFF. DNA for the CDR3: TGCAGTGGGTCCCCCCTGAACACTGAAGGAGCTTTCTTT.

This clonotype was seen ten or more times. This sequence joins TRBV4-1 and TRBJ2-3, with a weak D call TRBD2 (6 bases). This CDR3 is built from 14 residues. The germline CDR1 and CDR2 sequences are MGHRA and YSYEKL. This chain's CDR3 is CASRGGVGTDTQYF. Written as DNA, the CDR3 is TGCGCAAGCCGAGGCGGGGTTGGCACAGATACGCAGTATTTT.

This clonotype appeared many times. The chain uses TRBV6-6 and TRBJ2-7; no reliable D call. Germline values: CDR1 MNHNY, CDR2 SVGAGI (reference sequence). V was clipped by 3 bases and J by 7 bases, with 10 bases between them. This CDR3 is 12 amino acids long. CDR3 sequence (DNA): TGTGCCAGCAGTTATTCCGGCGATGAGCAGTACTTC. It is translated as CASSYSGDEQYF.

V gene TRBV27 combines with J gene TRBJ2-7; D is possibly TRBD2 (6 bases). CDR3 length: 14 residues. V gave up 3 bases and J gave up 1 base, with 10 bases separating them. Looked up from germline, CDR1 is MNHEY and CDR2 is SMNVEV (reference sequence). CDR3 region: CASSLQGLSYEQYF. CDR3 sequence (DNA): TGTGCCAGCAGTTTGCAGGGACTTTCCTACGAGCAGTACTTC.

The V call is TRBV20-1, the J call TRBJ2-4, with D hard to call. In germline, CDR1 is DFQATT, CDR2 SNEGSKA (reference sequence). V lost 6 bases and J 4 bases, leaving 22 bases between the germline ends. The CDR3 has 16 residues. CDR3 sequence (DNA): TGCAGTGCCCCCTCCGCAGTCCCGGGTGGGAAAAACATTCAGTACTTC. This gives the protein CSAPSAVPGGKNIQYF.

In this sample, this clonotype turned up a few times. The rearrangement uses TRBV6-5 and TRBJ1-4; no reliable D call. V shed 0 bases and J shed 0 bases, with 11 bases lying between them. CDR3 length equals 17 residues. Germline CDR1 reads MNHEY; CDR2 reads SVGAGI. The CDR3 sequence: CASSYSLQIATNEKLFF. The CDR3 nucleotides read TGTGCCAGCAGTTACTCTCTACAGATCGCAACTAATGAAAAACTGTTTTTT.

The CDR3: CASSEADGGSSYNEQFF. The CDR3 coding sequence is TGTGCCAGCAGTGAAGCGGATGGGGGGAGCTCCTACAATGAGCAGTTCTTC. The chain joins TRBV6-1 to TRBJ2-1, with D possibly matching TRBD2 (6 bases). V was pared by 0 bases and J by 0 bases, with 12 bases between. CDR3 length equals 17 residues. Germline loops: CDR1 MNHNS, CDR2 SASEGT.

In DNA, the CDR3 is TGTGCCAGCAGCGCAACAGGGTTGGGTGAGCAGTTCTTC. It is translated as CASSATGLGEQFF. The chain has TRBV6-5 and TRBJ2-1; tentative D call: TRBD1 (6 bases). This CDR3 has 13 residues. Looked up from germline, CDR1 is MNHEY and CDR2 is SVGAGI. Trimming left V 6 bases short and J 9 bases short, with 15 bases between.

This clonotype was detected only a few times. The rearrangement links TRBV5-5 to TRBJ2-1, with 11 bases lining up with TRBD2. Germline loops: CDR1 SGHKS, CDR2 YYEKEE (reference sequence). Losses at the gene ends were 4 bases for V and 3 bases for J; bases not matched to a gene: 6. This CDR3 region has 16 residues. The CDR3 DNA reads TGTGCCAGCAGCATCCTAGCGGGAGGAAACTACAATGAGCAGTTCTTC. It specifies CASSILAGGNYNEQFF.

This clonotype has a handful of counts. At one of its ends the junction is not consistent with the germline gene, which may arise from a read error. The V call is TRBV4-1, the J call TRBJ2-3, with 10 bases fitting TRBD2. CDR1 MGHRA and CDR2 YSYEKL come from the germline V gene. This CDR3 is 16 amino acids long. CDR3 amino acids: CPSSQEGGLATDTQYF. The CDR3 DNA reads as TGCCCCAGCAGCCAAGAGGGGGGACTAGCGACAGATACGCAGTATTTT.

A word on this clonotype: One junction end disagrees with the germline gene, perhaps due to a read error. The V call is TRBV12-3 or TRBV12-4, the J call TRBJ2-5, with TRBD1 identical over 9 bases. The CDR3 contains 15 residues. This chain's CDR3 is CASKLQGAPKETQYF. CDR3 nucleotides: TGTGCCAGCAAACTACAGGGGGCCCCGAAAGAGACCCAGTACTTT.

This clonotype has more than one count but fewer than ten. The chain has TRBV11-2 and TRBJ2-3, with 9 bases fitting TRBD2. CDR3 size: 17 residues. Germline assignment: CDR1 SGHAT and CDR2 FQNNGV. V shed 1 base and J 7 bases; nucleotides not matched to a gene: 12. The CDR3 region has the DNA TGTGCCAGCAGCTTAGTGCCGGCTAGCGGGATGGGAAATACGCAGTATTTT. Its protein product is CASSLVPASGMGNTQYF.